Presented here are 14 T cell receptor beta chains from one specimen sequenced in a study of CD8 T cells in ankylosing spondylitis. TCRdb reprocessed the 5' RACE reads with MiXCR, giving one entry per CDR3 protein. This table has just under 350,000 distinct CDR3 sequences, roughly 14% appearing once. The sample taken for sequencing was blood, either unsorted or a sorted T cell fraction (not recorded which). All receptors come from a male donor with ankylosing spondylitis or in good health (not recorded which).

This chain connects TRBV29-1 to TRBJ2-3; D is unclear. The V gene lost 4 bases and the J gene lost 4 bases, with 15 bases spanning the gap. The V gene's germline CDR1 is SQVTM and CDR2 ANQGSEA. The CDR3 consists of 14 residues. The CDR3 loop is CSVAAFTSSDTQYF. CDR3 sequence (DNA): TGCAGCGTTGCGGCCTTCACGAGCTCAGATACGCAGTATTTT.

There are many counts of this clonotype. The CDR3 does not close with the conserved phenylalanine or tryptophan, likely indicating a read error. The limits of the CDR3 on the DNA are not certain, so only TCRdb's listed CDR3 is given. CDR3 in amino acids: CASSTTDMVLY. The genes are TRBV5-5 and TRBJ1-1; the D call in the table, TRBD1, was not verified against the DNA. The CDR3 length equals 11 residues, ends included. Germline V gene data show CDR1 as SGHKS and CDR2 as YYEKEE (reference sequence).

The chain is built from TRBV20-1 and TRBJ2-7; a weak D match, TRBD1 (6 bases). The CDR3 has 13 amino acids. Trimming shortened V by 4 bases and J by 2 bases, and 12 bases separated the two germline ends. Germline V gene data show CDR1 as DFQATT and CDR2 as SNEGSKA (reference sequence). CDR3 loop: CSAIQGRPYEQYF. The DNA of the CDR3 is TGCAGTGCTATACAGGGCCGTCCCTACGAGCAGTACTTC.

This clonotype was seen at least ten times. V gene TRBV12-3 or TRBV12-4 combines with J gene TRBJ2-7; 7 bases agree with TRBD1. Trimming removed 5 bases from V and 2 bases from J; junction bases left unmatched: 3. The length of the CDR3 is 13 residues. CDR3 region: CASSRQGTYEQYF. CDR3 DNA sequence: TGTGCCAGCAGTCGACAGGGTACCTACGAGCAGTACTTC.

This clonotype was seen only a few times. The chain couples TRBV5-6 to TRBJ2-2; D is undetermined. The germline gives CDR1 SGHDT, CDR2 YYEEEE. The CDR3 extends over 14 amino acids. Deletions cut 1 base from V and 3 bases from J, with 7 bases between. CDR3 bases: TGTGCCAGCAGCTTGAAGGCTTACACCGGGGAGCTGTTTTTT. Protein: CASSLKAYTGELFF. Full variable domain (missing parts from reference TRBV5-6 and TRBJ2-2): DAGVTQSPTHLIKTRGQQVTLRCSPKSGHDTVSWYQQALGQGPQFIFQYYEEEERQRGNFPDRFSGHQFPNYSSELNVNALLLGDSALYLCASSLKAYTGELFFGEGSRLTVL.

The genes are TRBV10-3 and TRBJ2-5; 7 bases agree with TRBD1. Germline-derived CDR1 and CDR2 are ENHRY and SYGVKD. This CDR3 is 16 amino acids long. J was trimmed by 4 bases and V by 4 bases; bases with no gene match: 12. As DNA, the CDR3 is TGTGCCATCAGTGCGATTCGGTTGGGACAGTCAGAGACCCAGTACTTC. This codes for CAISAIRLGQSETQYF.

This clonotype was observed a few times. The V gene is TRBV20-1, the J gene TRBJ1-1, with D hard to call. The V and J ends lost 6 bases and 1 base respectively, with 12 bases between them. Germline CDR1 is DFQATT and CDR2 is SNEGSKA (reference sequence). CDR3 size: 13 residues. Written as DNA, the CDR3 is TGCAGTGCCATGATAGCAGCGAACACTGAAGCTTTCTTT. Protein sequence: CSAMIAANTEAFF.

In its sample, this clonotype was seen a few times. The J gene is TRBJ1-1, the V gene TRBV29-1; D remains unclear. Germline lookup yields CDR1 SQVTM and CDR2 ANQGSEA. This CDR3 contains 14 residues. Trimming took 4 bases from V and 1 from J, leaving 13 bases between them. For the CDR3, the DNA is TGCAGCGTTGTTGATATCCAGAGGAACACTGAAGCTTTCTTT. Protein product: CSVVDIQRNTEAFF.

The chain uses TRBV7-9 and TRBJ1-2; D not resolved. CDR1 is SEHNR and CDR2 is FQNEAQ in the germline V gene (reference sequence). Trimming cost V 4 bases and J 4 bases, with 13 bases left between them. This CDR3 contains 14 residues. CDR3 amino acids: CASSSTGASYGYTF. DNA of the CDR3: TGTGCCAGCAGCTCCACGGGAGCCTCCTATGGCTACACCTTC.

CDR3 DNA sequence: TGCAGTGCTCAGCGGGGCCAGAGCACAGATACGCAGTATTTT. Translating it yields CSAQRGQSTDTQYF. The V gene is TRBV20-1, the J gene TRBJ2-3; 7 bases are shared with TRBD2. Losses at the gene ends were 5 bases for V and 0 bases for J; bases not matched to a gene: 5. Germline CDR1 reads DFQATT; CDR2 reads SNEGSKA (reference sequence). The CDR3 spans 14 residues.

The CDR3 region has the DNA TGTGCCACCTACCCTCGGGGGTGGGGAAAAACTGAAGCTTTCTTT. Translated, it gives CATYPRGWGKTEAFF. The chain employs TRBV12-1 and TRBJ1-1; the table names TRBD1, a call not compared with the DNA. TRBV12-1 is recorded as a pseudogene. This CDR3 spans 15 amino acids.

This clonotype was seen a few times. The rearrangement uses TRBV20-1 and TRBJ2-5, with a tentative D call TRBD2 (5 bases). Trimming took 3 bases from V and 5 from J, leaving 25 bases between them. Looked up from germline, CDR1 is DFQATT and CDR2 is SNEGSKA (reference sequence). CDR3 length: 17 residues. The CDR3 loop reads CSASSIEVVAEGETQYF. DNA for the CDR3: TGCAGTGCTAGTTCTATCGAGGTGGTAGCCGAGGGTGAGACCCAGTACTTC.

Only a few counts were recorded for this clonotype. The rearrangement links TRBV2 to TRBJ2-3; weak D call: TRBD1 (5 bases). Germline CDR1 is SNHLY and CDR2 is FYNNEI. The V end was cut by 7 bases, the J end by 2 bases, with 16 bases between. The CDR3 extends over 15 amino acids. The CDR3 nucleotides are TGTGCCAGCAACTCCCTAGGGGCCTCCACAGATACGCAGTATTTT. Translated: CASNSLGASTDTQYF.

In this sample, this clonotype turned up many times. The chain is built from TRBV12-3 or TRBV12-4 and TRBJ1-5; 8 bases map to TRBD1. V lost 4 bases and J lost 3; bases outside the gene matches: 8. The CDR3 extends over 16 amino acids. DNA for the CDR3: TGTGCCAGCAGTTCCCGGGGACAGGCGATCAATCAGCCCCAGCATTTT. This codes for CASSSRGQAINQPQHF.